This is a list of T cell receptor beta chains from one sample in a study of CD8 T cells in ankylosing spondylitis. In TCRdb, the 5' RACE reads were re-called with MiXCR into one record per CDR3 protein. The repertoire holds under 250,000 distinct CDR3 sequences, with 6% to 8.5% as singletons. The sequencing sample was made of blood, either unsorted or a sorted T cell fraction (not recorded which). All receptors come from a male donor with ankylosing spondylitis. Both conserved end residues are part of each CDR3. Each record gives: CDR3 length, clone size, V gene, D gene, J gene, CDR3 DNA, CDR3 protein. D genes are given only for firm matches. Rows give clone size only sometimes, using once, few, many, or a class for an expanded clone.

CDR3 length: 14; clone size: many; V gene: TRBV10-3; D gene: .; J gene: TRBJ1-2; CDR3 DNA: TGTGCCATCAGTGAGATAGAGAATAACTATGGCTACACCTTC; CDR3 protein: CAISEIENNYGYTF
CDR3 length: 12; clone size: .; V gene: TRBV20-1; D gene: .; J gene: TRBJ2-7; CDR3 DNA: TGCAGTGCTAGAGGGACGGCCTACGAGCAGTACTTC; CDR3 protein: CSARGTAYEQYF
CDR3 length: 16; clone size: .; V gene: TRBV20-1; D gene: .; J gene: TRBJ2-1; CDR3 DNA: TGCAGTGCTAGAGATGAGGAGGGGGGCCCCTACAATGAGCAGTTCTTC; CDR3 protein: CSARDEEGGPYNEQFF
CDR3 length: 15; clone size: many; V gene: TRBV2; D gene: .; J gene: TRBJ2-1; CDR3 DNA: TGTGCCAGCTTATGGGCGGAGAGCTCCTACAATGAGCAGTTCTTC; CDR3 protein: CASLWAESSYNEQFF
CDR3 length: 14; clone size: few; V gene: TRBV7-6; D gene: .; J gene: TRBJ1-1; CDR3 DNA: TGTGCCAGCAGCTCTTCCTTATGGGACACTGAAGCTTTCTTT; CDR3 protein: CASSSSLWDTEAFF
CDR3 length: 14; clone size: many; V gene: TRBV27; D gene: .; J gene: TRBJ1-1; CDR3 DNA: TGTGCCAGCAGTTTATCGGCCGGGTTCACTGAAGCTTTCTTT; CDR3 protein: CASSLSAGFTEAFF
CDR3 length: 17; clone size: many; V gene: TRBV24-1; D gene: TRBD2; J gene: TRBJ2-1; CDR3 DNA: TGTGCCACCAGTGATCCTCCGGCGGGAGCGGCGTACAATGAGCAGTTCTTC; CDR3 protein: CATSDPPAGAAYNEQFF
CDR3 length: 16; clone size: many; V gene: TRBV7-2; D gene: TRBD1; J gene: TRBJ2-7; CDR3 DNA: TGTGCCAGCAGCCAGGGGACAGGGGTTCACTCCTACGAGCAGTACTTC; CDR3 protein: CASSQGTGVHSYEQYF
CDR3 length: 16; clone size: many; V gene: TRBV4-1; D gene: TRBD1; J gene: TRBJ2-3; CDR3 DNA: TGCGCCAGCAGCCCCTCGGGACAGGGGGTCGCAGATACGCAGTATTTT; CDR3 protein: CASSPSGQGVADTQYF
CDR3 length: 13; clone size: many; V gene: TRBV12-3/TRBV12-4; D gene: .; J gene: TRBJ1-1; CDR3 DNA: TGTGCCAGCAGTTTGGTAATGAACACTGAAGCTTTCTTT; CDR3 protein: CASSLVMNTEAFF
CDR3 length: 18; clone size: many; V gene: TRBV5-1; D gene: TRBD1; J gene: TRBJ2-6; CDR3 DNA: TGCGCCAGCAGCTTGACAGGGGGAGCCCTCTCTGGGGCCAACGTCCTGACTTTC; CDR3 protein: CASSLTGGALSGANVLTF
CDR3 length: 14; clone size: many; V gene: TRBV16; D gene: TRBD1; J gene: TRBJ2-2; CDR3 DNA: TGTGCCAGCAGCCACGGACAGGGGGCCGGGGAGCTGTTTTTT; CDR3 protein: CASSHGQGAGELFF
CDR3 length: 15; clone size: .; V gene: TRBV19; D gene: TRBD2; J gene: TRBJ2-1; CDR3 DNA: TGTGCCAGTAGTATAGGACTAGCGGGAGAAAATGAGCAGTTCTTC; CDR3 protein: CASSIGLAGENEQFF
CDR3 length: 15; clone size: .; V gene: TRBV20-1; D gene: TRBD2; J gene: TRBJ2-5; CDR3 DNA: TGCAGTGCTGGGGGGACTAGCGTGGGGGAAGAGACCCAGTACTTC; CDR3 protein: CSAGGTSVGEETQYF
CDR3 length: 15; clone size: few; V gene: TRBV7-2; D gene: TRBD2; J gene: TRBJ2-1; CDR3 DNA: TGTGCCAGCAGCCCGGGGACTAGCGGAGGTGATGAGCAGTTCTTC; CDR3 protein: CASSPGTSGGDEQFF
CDR3 length: 13; clone size: once; V gene: TRBV6-4; D gene: .; J gene: TRBJ2-5; CDR3 DNA: TGTGCCAGCTCCGAGCGGGACCAAGAGACCCAGTACTTC; CDR3 protein: CASSERDQETQYF
CDR3 length: 18; clone size: .; V gene: TRBV15; D gene: .; J gene: TRBJ2-6; CDR3 DNA: TGTGCCACCAGCACCCAAGACACGGGACTCTCTGGGGCCAACGTCCTGACTTTC; CDR3 protein: CATSTQDTGLSGANVLTF
CDR3 length: 15; clone size: .; V gene: TRBV20-1; D gene: .; J gene: TRBJ2-3; CDR3 DNA: TGCAGTGCCACCGCATTTACCGCACTCACAGATACGCAGTATTTT; CDR3 protein: CSATAFTALTDTQYF
CDR3 length: 12; clone size: many; V gene: TRBV10-2; D gene: .; J gene: TRBJ2-5; CDR3 DNA: TGCGCCACCGAACGGAGCCAAGAGACCCAGTACTTC; CDR3 protein: CATERSQETQYF
CDR3 length: 16; clone size: many; V gene: TRBV5-1; D gene: .; J gene: TRBJ2-5; CDR3 DNA: TGCGCCAGCAGCTCCACCTACAGACCGATCCAAGAGACCCAGTACTTC; CDR3 protein: CASSSTYRPIQETQYF
CDR3 length: 10; clone size: few; V gene: TRBV9; D gene: .; J gene: TRBJ2-5; CDR3 DNA: TGTGCCAGCAGAGTGGGCACCCAGTACTTC; CDR3 protein: CASRVGTQYF
CDR3 length: 16; clone size: many; V gene: TRBV9; D gene: TRBD1; J gene: TRBJ2-3; CDR3 DNA: TGTGCCAGCAGCTTGGCGGGACAGGGAGTCACAGATACGCAGTATTTT; CDR3 protein: CASSLAGQGVTDTQYF
CDR3 length: 17; clone size: .; V gene: TRBV5-1; D gene: TRBD1; J gene: TRBJ2-2; CDR3 DNA: TGCGCCAGCAGCTTACCTGGGACAGGGTCAACAGGCGGGGAGCTGTTTTTT; CDR3 protein: CASSLPGTGSTGGELFF
CDR3 length: 16; clone size: many; V gene: TRBV6-5; D gene: TRBD2; J gene: TRBJ2-1; CDR3 DNA: TGTGCCAGCAGTTACGGACTAGCGGGAGCCTACAATGAGCAGTTCTTC; CDR3 protein: CASSYGLAGAYNEQFF
CDR3 length: 14; clone size: .; V gene: TRBV19; D gene: .; J gene: TRBJ1-2; CDR3 DNA: TGTGCCAGTAGCTTGACGGAAGGCGTCTATGGCTACACCTTC; CDR3 protein: CASSLTEGVYGYTF
CDR3 length: 13; clone size: many; V gene: TRBV9; D gene: .; J gene: TRBJ2-1; CDR3 DNA: TGTGCCAGCAGCGTAGATACCGGGAGAGAGCAGTTCTTC; CDR3 protein: CASSVDTGREQFF
CDR3 length: 13; clone size: many; V gene: TRBV7-8; D gene: .; J gene: TRBJ1-3; CDR3 DNA: TGTGCCAGCAGCTTAAACTCTGGAAACACCATATATTTT; CDR3 protein: CASSLNSGNTIYF
CDR3 length: 13; clone size: many; V gene: TRBV7-9; D gene: .; J gene: TRBJ2-1; CDR3 DNA: TGTGCCAGCAGCTTCGGCCTATCTTATGAGCAGTTCTTC; CDR3 protein: CASSFGLSYEQFF
CDR3 length: 14; clone size: many; V gene: TRBV9; D gene: TRBD1; J gene: TRBJ1-2; CDR3 DNA: TGTGCCAGCAGCGCCCCAGGGGGCAGCTATGGCTACACCTTC; CDR3 protein: CASSAPGGSYGYTF
CDR3 length: 16; clone size: many; V gene: TRBV27; D gene: .; J gene: TRBJ2-5; CDR3 DNA: TGTGCCAGCAGTCCCAACACGGACTTGTACCAAGAGACCCAGTACTTC; CDR3 protein: CASSPNTDLYQETQYF
CDR3 length: 17; clone size: many; V gene: TRBV28; D gene: .; J gene: TRBJ1-6; CDR3 DNA: TGTGCCAGCAGTTTGCCGGAAGTTAGCTCCTATAATTCACCCCTCCACTTT; CDR3 protein: CASSLPEVSSYNSPLHF
CDR3 length: 13; clone size: many; V gene: TRBV7-2; D gene: .; J gene: TRBJ1-1; CDR3 DNA: TGTGCCAGCAGCTTAGTAACTGGGGGTGAAGCTTTCTTT; CDR3 protein: CASSLVTGGEAFF
CDR3 length: 14; clone size: many; V gene: TRBV6-2/TRBV6-3; D gene: .; J gene: TRBJ2-5; CDR3 DNA: TGTGCCAGCGTACCAGGACTACTCCAAGAGACCCAGTACTTC; CDR3 protein: CASVPGLLQETQYF
CDR3 length: 17; clone size: .; V gene: TRBV29-1; D gene: .; J gene: TRBJ2-1; CDR3 DNA: TGCAGCGTTGCGCCCCCCTTAGCGGTCACCTCCTACAATGAGCAGTTCTTC; CDR3 protein: CSVAPPLAVTSYNEQFF
CDR3 length: 16; clone size: few; V gene: TRBV10-1; D gene: .; J gene: TRBJ2-7; CDR3 DNA: TGCGCCAGCAGTGAGGACGCGGAGCTAGATTTTTACGAGCAGTACTTC; CDR3 protein: CASSEDAELDFYEQYF
CDR3 length: 14; clone size: many; V gene: TRBV20-1; D gene: .; J gene: TRBJ2-3; CDR3 DNA: TGCAGTGCTACGGGGGGACAGCTCACAGATACGCAGTATTTT; CDR3 protein: CSATGGQLTDTQYF
CDR3 length: 13; clone size: .; V gene: TRBV11-2; D gene: TRBD1; J gene: TRBJ2-7; CDR3 DNA: TGTGCCAGCAGCTTTTCAGGGGGTCACGAGCAGTACTTC; CDR3 protein: CASSFSGGHEQYF
CDR3 length: 12; clone size: .; V gene: TRBV4-2; D gene: .; J gene: TRBJ1-1; CDR3 DNA: TGTGCCAGCAGCCGAGGGCCCCCTGAAGCTTTCTTT; CDR3 protein: CASSRGPPEAFF
CDR3 length: 14; clone size: .; V gene: TRBV9; D gene: .; J gene: TRBJ2-1; CDR3 DNA: TGTGCCAGCAGTGTGGACAGAAATTGGATTGAGCAGTTCTTC; CDR3 protein: CASSVDRNWIEQFF
CDR3 length: 15; clone size: few; V gene: TRBV4-1; D gene: .; J gene: TRBJ1-1; CDR3 DNA: TGCGCCAGCAGCCAGGGCAGGAGGGGAGACACTGAAGCTTTCTTT; CDR3 protein: CASSQGRRGDTEAFF
CDR3 length: 14; clone size: few; V gene: TRBV4-1; D gene: TRBD1; J gene: TRBJ1-1; CDR3 DNA: TGCGCCAGCAGCCATCAACTGGGGGACAGGAAAGCTTTCTTT; CDR3 protein: CASSHQLGDRKAFF
CDR3 length: 20; clone size: many; V gene: TRBV10-3; D gene: TRBD1; J gene: TRBJ1-5; CDR3 DNA: TGTGCCATCAGTGATAAATTAGATAAGGCTATCAGGGGGCCCAGTCAGCCCCAGCATTTT; CDR3 protein: CAISDKLDKAIRGPSQPQHF
CDR3 length: 16; clone size: many; V gene: TRBV20-1; D gene: TRBD2; J gene: TRBJ2-3; CDR3 DNA: TGCAGTGCTAGAGCCAGTGGAGGGAGGGGAACAGATACGCAGTATTTT; CDR3 protein: CSARASGGRGTDTQYF
CDR3 length: 14; clone size: .; V gene: TRBV12-3/TRBV12-4; D gene: .; J gene: TRBJ1-2; CDR3 DNA: TGTGCCAGCAGTTTACAAGGGTTTCTGGAAGGCTACACCTTC; CDR3 protein: CASSLQGFLEGYTF
CDR3 length: 15; clone size: many; V gene: TRBV18; D gene: .; J gene: TRBJ2-1; CDR3 DNA: TGTGCCAGCTCACCACCCCAGTCCTCTTACAATGAGCAGTTCTTC; CDR3 protein: CASSPPQSSYNEQFF
CDR3 length: 13; clone size: many; V gene: TRBV9; D gene: .; J gene: TRBJ2-2; CDR3 DNA: TGTGCCAGCAGCGTAGTCTCTGGGGGGGAGCTGTTTTTT; CDR3 protein: CASSVVSGGELFF
CDR3 length: 18; clone size: many; V gene: TRBV11-3; D gene: TRBD2; J gene: TRBJ2-1; CDR3 DNA: TGTGCCAGCAGCTTAAATCGGGCAGGCGGGGGCTCCTACAATGAGCAGTTCTTC; CDR3 protein: CASSLNRAGGGSYNEQFF
CDR3 length: 14; clone size: few; V gene: TRBV7-8; D gene: .; J gene: TRBJ2-7; CDR3 DNA: TGTGCCAGCAGCCTTAACTTCCCACGGTACGAGCAGTACTTC; CDR3 protein: CASSLNFPRYEQYF
CDR3 length: 14; clone size: .; V gene: TRBV9; D gene: .; J gene: TRBJ1-6; CDR3 DNA: TGTGCCAGCAGCGTAGCGGGTAACAGTTCACCCCTCCACTTT; CDR3 protein: CASSVAGNSSPLHF
CDR3 length: 13; clone size: many; V gene: TRBV10-1; D gene: .; J gene: TRBJ2-1; CDR3 DNA: TGCGCCAGCAGTGCTAGGGAATACAATGAGCAGTTCTTC; CDR3 protein: CASSAREYNEQFF
CDR3 length: 13; clone size: few; V gene: TRBV12-3/TRBV12-4; D gene: .; J gene: TRBJ2-2; CDR3 DNA: TGTGCCAGCAGTTTAATCCGATTTGGGGAGCTGTTTTTT; CDR3 protein: CASSLIRFGELFF
CDR3 length: 15; clone size: many; V gene: TRBV20-1; D gene: .; J gene: TRBJ1-1; CDR3 DNA: TGCAGTGCTAGAGGCCAAAGGGATTTGAACACTGAAGCTTTCTTT; CDR3 protein: CSARGQRDLNTEAFF
CDR3 length: 13; clone size: many; V gene: TRBV7-9; D gene: .; J gene: TRBJ1-2; CDR3 DNA: TGTGCCAGCACCCCGGGTGGTCGCCATGGCTACACCTTC; CDR3 protein: CASTPGGRHGYTF
CDR3 length: 15; clone size: few; V gene: TRBV12-3/TRBV12-4; D gene: TRBD2; J gene: TRBJ2-1; CDR3 DNA: TGTGCCAGCAGTTTATTTAGCGGGGGGGGGAATGAGCAGTTCTTC; CDR3 protein: CASSLFSGGGNEQFF
CDR3 length: 12; clone size: .; V gene: TRBV6-2/TRBV6-3; D gene: .; J gene: TRBJ2-5; CDR3 DNA: TGTGCCAGCAGCCGGGCCCAGTGGACCCAGTACTTC; CDR3 protein: CASSRAQWTQYF